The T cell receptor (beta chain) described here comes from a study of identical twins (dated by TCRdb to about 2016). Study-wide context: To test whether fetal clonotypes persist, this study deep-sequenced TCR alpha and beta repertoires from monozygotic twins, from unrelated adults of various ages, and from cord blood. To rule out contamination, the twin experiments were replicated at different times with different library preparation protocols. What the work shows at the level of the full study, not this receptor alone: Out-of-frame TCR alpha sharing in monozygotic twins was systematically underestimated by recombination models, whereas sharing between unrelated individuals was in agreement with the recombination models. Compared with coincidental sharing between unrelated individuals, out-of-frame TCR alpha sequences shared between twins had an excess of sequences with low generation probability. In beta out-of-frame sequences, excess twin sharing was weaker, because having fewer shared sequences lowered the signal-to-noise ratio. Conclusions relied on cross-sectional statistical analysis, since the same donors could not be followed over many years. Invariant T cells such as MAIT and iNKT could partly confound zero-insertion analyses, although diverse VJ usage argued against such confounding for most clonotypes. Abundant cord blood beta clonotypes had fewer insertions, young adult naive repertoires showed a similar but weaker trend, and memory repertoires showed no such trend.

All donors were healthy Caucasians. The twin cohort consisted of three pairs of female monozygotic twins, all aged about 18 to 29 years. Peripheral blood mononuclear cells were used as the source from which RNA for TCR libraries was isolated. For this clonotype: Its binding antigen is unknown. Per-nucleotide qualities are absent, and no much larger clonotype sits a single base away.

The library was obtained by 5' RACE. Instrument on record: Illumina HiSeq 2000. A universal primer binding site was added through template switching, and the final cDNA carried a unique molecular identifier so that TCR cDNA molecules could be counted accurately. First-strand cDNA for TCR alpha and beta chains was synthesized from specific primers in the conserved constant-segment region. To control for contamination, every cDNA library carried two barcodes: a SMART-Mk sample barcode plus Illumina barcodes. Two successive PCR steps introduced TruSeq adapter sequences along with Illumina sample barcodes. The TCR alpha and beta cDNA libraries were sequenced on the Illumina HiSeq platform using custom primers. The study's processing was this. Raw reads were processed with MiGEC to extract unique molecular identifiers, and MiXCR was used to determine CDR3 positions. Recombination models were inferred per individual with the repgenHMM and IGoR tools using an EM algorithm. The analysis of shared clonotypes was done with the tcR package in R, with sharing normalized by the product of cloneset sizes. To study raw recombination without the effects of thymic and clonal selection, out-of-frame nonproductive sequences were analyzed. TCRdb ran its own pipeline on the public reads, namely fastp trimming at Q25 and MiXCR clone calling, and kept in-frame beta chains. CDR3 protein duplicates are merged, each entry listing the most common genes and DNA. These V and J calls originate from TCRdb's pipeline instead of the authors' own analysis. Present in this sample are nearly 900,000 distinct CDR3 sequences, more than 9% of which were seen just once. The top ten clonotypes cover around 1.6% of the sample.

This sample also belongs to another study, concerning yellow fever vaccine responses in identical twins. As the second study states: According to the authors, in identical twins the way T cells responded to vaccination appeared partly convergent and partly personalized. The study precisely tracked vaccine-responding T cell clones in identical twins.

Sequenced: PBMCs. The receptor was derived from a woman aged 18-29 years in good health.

The CDR3 region: CASSLIPSQPGGETQYF. The DNA is TGTGCCAGCAGTTTAATTCCGAGCCAGCCTGGTGGGGAGACCCAGTACTTC. The rearrangement combines TRBV28 with TRBJ2-5, with no reliable assignment of the D segment. The germline V gene sets CDR1 to MDHEN and CDR2 to SYDVKM. From the cysteine through the phenylalanine, the CDR3 covers 17 amino acids. Of the read, only the CDR3 DNA is kept; its 51 bases are in frame from base 1. The junction shows trimming of 2 bases on V and 5 bases on J, plus 21 bases between the germline ends.